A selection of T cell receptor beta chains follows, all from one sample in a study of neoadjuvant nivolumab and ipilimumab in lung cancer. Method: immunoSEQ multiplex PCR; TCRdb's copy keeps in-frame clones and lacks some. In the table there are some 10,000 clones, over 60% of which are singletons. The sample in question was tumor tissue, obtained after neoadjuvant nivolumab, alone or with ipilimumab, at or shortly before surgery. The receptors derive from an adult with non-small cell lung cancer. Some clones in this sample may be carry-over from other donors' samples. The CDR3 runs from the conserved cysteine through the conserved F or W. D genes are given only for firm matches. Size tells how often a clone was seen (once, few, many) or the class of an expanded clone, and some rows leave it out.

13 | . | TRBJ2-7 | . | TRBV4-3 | TGCGCCAGCAGCCAAGGCCGTCGGGGCGAGCAGTACTTC | CASSQGRRGEQYF
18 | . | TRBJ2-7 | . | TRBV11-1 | TGTGCCAGCAGCTCCATCTACTCATTCTCCCATTTCTCCTACGAGCAGTACTTC | CASSSIYSFSHFSYEQYF
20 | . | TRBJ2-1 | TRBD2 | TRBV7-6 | TGTGCCAGCAGCTTTGCCCGCGGTGGTAGCGGGAGGAACTCCTACAATGAGCAGTTCTTC | CASSFARGGSGRNSYNEQFF
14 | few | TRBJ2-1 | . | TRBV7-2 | TGTGCCAGCAGCTTAGTATATGCCGCGGGTGAGCAGTTCTTC | CASSLVYAAGEQFF
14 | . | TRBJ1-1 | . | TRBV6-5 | TGTGCCAGCAGTTTCCAGGGGTCGAACACTGAAGCTTTCTTT | CASSFQGSNTEAFF
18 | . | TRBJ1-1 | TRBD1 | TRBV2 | TGTGCCAGCAACCGATCCCCGGGACAGGGACCTGTTAACACTGAAGCTTTCTTT | CASNRSPGQGPVNTEAFF
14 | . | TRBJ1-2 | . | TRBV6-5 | TGTGCCAGCAGTTACGCCGGGACATCCTATGGCTACACCTTC | CASSYAGTSYGYTF
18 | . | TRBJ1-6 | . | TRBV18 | TGTGCCAGCTCACCAACCGGGGGGGCAAACTCCTATAATTCACCCCTCCACTTT | CASSPTGGANSYNSPLHF
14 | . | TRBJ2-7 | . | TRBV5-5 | TGTGCCAGCAGCCCTGGACGTCCCTCCTACGAGCAGTACTTC | CASSPGRPSYEQYF
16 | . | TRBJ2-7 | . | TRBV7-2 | TGTGCCAGCAGCTTATCGGGTGACGCGTGGTCCTACGAGCAGTACTTC | CASSLSGDAWSYEQYF
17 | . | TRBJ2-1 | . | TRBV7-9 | TGTGCCAGCAGCCTTGGGTACGGACTCGCCCCCTACAATGAGCAGTTCTTC | CASSLGYGLAPYNEQFF
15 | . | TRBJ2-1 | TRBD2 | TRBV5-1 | TGCGCCAGCGGGGCGCTACTAGCGGGGGTGGATGAGCAGTTCTTC | CASGALLAGVDEQFF
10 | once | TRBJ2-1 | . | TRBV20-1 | TGCAGTGCGGGAAAACATGGGCAGTTCTTC | CSAGKHGQFF
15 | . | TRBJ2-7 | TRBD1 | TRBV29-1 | TGCAGCGTTGGATTCTGGGACAGGGGTTCCTACGAGCAGTACTTC | CSVGFWDRGSYEQYF
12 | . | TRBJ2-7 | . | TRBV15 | TGTGCCACCAGCCCCTATCTGGGACCCCTCCAGTTC | CATSPYLGPLQF
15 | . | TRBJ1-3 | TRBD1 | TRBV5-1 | TGCGCCAGCAGCCCGGGACAGGGGACAGGAAACACCATATATTTT | CASSPGQGTGNTIYF
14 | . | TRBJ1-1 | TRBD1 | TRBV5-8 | TGTGCCAGCAGTCAGACAGGGTACAGAACTGAAGCTTTCTTT | CASSQTGYRTEAFF
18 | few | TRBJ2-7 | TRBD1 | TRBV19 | TGTGCCAGTAGTGTCCGCCCGGGGACAGGGGGCCCATCCTACGAGCAGTACTTC | CASSVRPGTGGPSYEQYF
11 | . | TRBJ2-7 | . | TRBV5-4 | TGTGCCAGCAGCGCCGACTACGAGCAGTACTTC | CASSADYEQYF
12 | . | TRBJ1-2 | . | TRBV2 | TGTGCCAGCGACAACCGAAGGAAGGGCTACACCTTC | CASDNRRKGYTF
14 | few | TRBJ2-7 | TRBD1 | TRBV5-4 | TGTGCCAGCAGCCATGGGACAGGGTCCTACGAGCAGTACTTC | CASSHGTGSYEQYF
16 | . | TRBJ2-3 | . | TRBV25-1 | TGTGCCAGCAGTGAATCTGTAGCGGTTAGCACAGATACGCAGTATTTT | CASSESVAVSTDTQYF
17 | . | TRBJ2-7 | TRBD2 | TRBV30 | TGTGCCTGGAGTCCCGACGCCTTACTAGCGAGATACTACGAGCAGTACTTC | CAWSPDALLARYYEQYF
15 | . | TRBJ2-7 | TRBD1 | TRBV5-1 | TGCGCCAGCAGCCCGGGGACAGGGGGCAACTACGAGCAGTACTTC | CASSPGTGGNYEQYF
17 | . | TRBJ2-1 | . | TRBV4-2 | TGTGCCAGCAGCCCCGGAGGGTCCGGGACAGACTACAATGAGCAGTTCTTC | CASSPGGSGTDYNEQFF
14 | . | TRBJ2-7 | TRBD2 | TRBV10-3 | TGTGCCATCAGTGCTTATCCGGGGGGCTACGAGCAGTACTTC | CAISAYPGGYEQYF
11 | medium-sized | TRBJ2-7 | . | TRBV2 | TGTGCCAGCGGCTCCACCTACGAGCAGTACTTC | CASGSTYEQYF
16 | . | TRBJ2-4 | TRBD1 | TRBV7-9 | TGTGCCAGCAGCCCCAAAGGACAGGGGGCCAAAAACATTCAGTACTTC | CASSPKGQGAKNIQYF
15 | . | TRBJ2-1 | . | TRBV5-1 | TGCGCCAGCAGCCTGGGCTCGTCCGACGGGAATGAGCAGTTCTTC | CASSLGSSDGNEQFF
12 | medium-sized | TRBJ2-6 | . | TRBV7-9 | TGTGCCAGCACTTCTGGGGCCAACGTCCTGACTTTC | CASTSGANVLTF
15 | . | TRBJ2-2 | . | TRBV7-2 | TGTGCCAGCAGCTTAGCGATAAGTGGCACCGGGGAGCTGTTTTTT | CASSLAISGTGELFF
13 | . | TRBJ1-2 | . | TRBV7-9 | TGTGCCAGCAGCCAAAGCCCAGAGCGGGGCTACACCTTC | CASSQSPERGYTF
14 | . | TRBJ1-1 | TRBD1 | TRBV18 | TGTGCCAGCTCCCGACAGGGGGGGAACACTGAAGCTTTCTTT | CASSRQGGNTEAFF
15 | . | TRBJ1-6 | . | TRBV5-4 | TGTGCCAGCAGCTTCGCAGGGTCATATAATTCACCCCTCCACTTT | CASSFAGSYNSPLHF
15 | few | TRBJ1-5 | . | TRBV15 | TGTGCCACCAGCAGCGCCCCCGGGGGCAATCAGCCCCAGCATTTT | CATSSAPGGNQPQHF
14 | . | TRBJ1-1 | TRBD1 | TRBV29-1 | TGCAGCGTTGAAGATTGGGGGACAGGCACTGAAGCTTTCTTT | CSVEDWGTGTEAFF
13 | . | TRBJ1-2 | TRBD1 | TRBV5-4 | TGTGCCAGCAGCACAGGGGAAGGCTATGGCTACACCTTC | CASSTGEGYGYTF
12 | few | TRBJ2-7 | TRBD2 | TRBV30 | TGTGCCGGGGGGGTTAGCGAGTACGAGCAGTACTTC | CAGGVSEYEQYF
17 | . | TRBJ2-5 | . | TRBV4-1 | TGCGCCAGCAGCCAAGAGGGGGGCCTGGGACGGCAAGAGACCCAGTACTTC | CASSQEGGLGRQETQYF
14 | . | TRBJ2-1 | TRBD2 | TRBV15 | TGTGCCACCAGCAGGACTAGCGGTAACAATGAGCAGTTCTTC | CATSRTSGNNEQFF
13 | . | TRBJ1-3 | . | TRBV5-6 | TGTGCCAGCAGCTATTTCTCTGGAAACACCATATATTTT | CASSYFSGNTIYF
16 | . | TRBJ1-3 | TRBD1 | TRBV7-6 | TGTGCCAGCAGCATATCGACAGGGCCCTCTGGAAACACCATATATTTT | CASSISTGPSGNTIYF
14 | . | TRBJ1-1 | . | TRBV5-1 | TGCGCCAGCAGCTTGATAGGGTCGAACACTGAAGCTTTCTTT | CASSLIGSNTEAFF
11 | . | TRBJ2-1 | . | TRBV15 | TGTGCCACCAGCAAGGGTGGTGAGCAGTTCTTC | CATSKGGEQFF
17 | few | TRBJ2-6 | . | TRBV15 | TGTGCCACCAGCAGACCCCCCTCGGGAGCTGGGGCCAACGTCCTGACTTTC | CATSRPPSGAGANVLTF
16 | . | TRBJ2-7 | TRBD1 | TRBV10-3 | TGTGCCATCAGTGAGTCGTCGGGACAGGCCCTCTACGAGCAGTACTTC | CAISESSGQALYEQYF
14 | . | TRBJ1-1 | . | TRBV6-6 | TGTGCCAGCTTCCCCCGGGGAAAGAACACTGAAGCTTTCTTT | CASFPRGKNTEAFF
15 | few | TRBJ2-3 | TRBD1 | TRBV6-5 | TGTGCCAGCAGTTACAAAGGGACAGTCACAGATACGCAGTATTTT | CASSYKGTVTDTQYF
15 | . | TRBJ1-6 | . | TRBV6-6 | TGTGCCAGCAGTTACTCTTTACAGGGAGGTTCACCCCTCCACTTT | CASSYSLQGGSPLHF
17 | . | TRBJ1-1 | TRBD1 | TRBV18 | TGTGCCAGCTCAACAGGACAGGGGGCGGATGGAGACACTGAAGCTTTCTTT | CASSTGQGADGDTEAFF
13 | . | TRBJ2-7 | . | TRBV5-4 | TGTGCCAGCAGCTTTGGGGTCTCCTACGAGCAGTACTTC | CASSFGVSYEQYF
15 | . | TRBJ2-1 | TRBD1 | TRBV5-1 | TGCGCCAGCTCTTCAGGGGACAGGGACAACAATGAGCAGTTCTTC | CASSSGDRDNNEQFF
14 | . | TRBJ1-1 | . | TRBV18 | TGTGCCAGCTCACCACGGGCAGAGAACACTGAAGCTTTCTTT | CASSPRAENTEAFF
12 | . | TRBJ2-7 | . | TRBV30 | TGTGCCTGGAGTGTACAATCCTACGAGCAGTACTTC | CAWSVQSYEQYF
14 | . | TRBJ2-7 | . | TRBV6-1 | TGTGCCAGCAGTGAGAGGGAATCAGGCTACGAGCAGTACTTC | CASSERESGYEQYF
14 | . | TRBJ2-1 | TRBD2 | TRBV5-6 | TGTGCCAGCAGCTGGGGGACTAGCGGGTATGAGCAGTTCTTC | CASSWGTSGYEQFF
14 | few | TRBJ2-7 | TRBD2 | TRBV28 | TGTGCCAGCAGTTTACCGGGAGGGCGGCTCGAGCAGTACTTC | CASSLPGGRLEQYF